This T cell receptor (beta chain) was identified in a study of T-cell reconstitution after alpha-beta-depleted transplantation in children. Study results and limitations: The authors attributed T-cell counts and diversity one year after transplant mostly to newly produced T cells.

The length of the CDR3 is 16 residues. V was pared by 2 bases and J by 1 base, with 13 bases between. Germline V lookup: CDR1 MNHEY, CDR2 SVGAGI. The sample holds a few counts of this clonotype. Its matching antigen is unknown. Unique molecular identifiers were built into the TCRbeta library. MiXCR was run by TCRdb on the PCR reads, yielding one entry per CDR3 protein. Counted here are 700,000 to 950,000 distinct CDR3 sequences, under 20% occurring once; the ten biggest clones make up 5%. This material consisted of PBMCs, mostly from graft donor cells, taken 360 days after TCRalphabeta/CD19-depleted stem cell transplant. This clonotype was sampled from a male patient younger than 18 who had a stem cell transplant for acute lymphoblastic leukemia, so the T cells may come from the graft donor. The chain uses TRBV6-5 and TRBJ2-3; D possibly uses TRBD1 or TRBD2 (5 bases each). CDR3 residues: CASSYRSGGGTDTQYF. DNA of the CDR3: TGTGCCAGCAGTTACAGGAGTGGGGGTGGCACAGATACGCAGTATTTT.